The clone carrying this T cell receptor (beta chain) was seen ten or more times. This specimen comes from a study of Graves' ophthalmopathy and Graves' hyperthyroidism. CAS ≥3, NOSPECS ≥4, moderate-to-severe activity and duration under 3 months marked donors with ophthalmopathy. Lactation, pregnancy, uncontrolled infections and other autoimmune diseases were all grounds for excluding patients. Diagnoses were established from clinical symptoms, serum thyroxine, TRAb, thyroid ultrasound and orbital computed tomography. The CDR3 runs to 12 residues. V was trimmed by 6 bases and J by 7 bases, leaving 12 bases between them. Amplification targeted the TCR beta CDR3 regions, with RNA transcripts as the source material. HTBI-primed first-round RT-PCR preceded second-round multiplex PCR. TCRdb fed the multiplex PCR reads into MiXCR, producing one record per CDR3 protein. Of roughly 480,000 distinct CDR3 sequences in the sample, about an eighth were seen once.

The clonotype originates from a woman aged 25 to 45 with Graves' ophthalmopathy. V and J are TRBV12-3 or TRBV12-4 and TRBJ1-2, with D possibly being TRBD1 (5 bases). The sample consisted of blood. CDR3 in amino acids: CASSGPGGGYTF. CDR3 nucleotide sequence: TGTGCCAGCAGCGGGCCCGGGGGTGGCTACACCTTC.